This TCR beta chain was obtained from a study of monozygotic twins with inflammatory bowel disease (dated by TCRdb to between 2019 and 2020). About the investigation overall: A total of some 28 monozygotic twin pairs were included in the full study, comprising nine German pairs (four IBD-concordant, five IBD-discordant) and 19 IBD-discordant Danish pairs. Each individual had, on average, about 151 000 unique TCRalpha sequences and 181 000 unique TCRbeta sequences available for analysis. Within discordant pairs, disease-associated traits were sought mainly by comparing IBD patients with their genetically identical healthy co-twins. General conclusions and limits of the study: A decrease in TCRbeta repertoire diversity, as measured by inverse Simpson index, was observed in IBD patients compared with their healthy co-twins. The results gave no support for a single strong signal or clonotype linked to IBD. The analysis was unable to tell apart different T cell subtypes. Fewer clonotypes were shared with other individuals by IBD patients than by healthy twins, most markedly in patients showing signs of disease activity. Repertoire similarity did not differ between concordant and discordant twins, possibly due to limited statistical power. Because patients were on differing immunosuppressive treatments, the repertoires may have picked up extra background noise and inter-individual variability.

The method behind the library was 5' RACE. For each TCR library, around 3,500 ng of total RNA was used. cDNA was synthesized with SMARTScribe reverse transcriptase in eight separate reactions per sample. Unique molecular identifiers containing a 6-nucleotide sample barcode were introduced through template switching during cDNA synthesis. TCRalpha and TCRbeta cDNA was amplified by two nested PCRs of around 16 and 10 cycles, with bead purification after each PCR. Before amplification, the cDNA was both treated with uracil DNA-glycosylase and purified with the QIAquick PCR purification kit. The second PCR was the step at which Illumina TruSeq-compatible adapters and sample-specific barcodes were added. TapeStation and Qubit were used to check library quality and concentration, and around 5 ng of each library went into the pool. Sequencing of pooled libraries was carried out on an Illumina HiSeq2500 single-index Rapid Run using 2 x 100 bp reads and custom sequencing primers. The study's processing was this. MiGEC version 1.2.6 was used for UMI-based consensus assembly to correct PCR and sequencing errors. MiXCR version 2.1.1 handled V(D)J alignment, clonotype assembly and CDR3 extraction. To normalise gene usage, clonotype sharing and MAIT/NKT TCR abundance, the top 1000, 10 000 and 20 000 clonotypes in each sample were analysed. After downsampling to 27 000 UMIs, diversity was calculated as the inverse Simpson index using the vegan R package. Statistical testing used paired Mann-Whitney U tests on the discordant twin pairs and applied Benjamini-Hochberg correction for multiple testing. Following TCRdb reprocessing, every CDR3 protein sequence forms one entry, and DNA is not provided. The authors' filters were not applied to this entry. The sample table holds around 370,000 distinct CDR3 sequences. 2.5% to 3% of the sample is in the top ten clones.

From the cysteine up to the phenylalanine, the CDR3 has a length of 16 residues. Only the protein is available. The germline V gene gives CDR1 as SGHTA and CDR2 as FQGNSA. Of note for this clonotype: Its antigen is not yet known.

From each donor, a roughly 2.5 ml peripheral blood sample was drawn into PAXgene tubes and stored at -80 degrees C. Without T cell sorting, total RNA was isolated from whole blood using the PAXgene blood miRNA kit on an automated QIAcube. Deep TCRalpha and TCRbeta repertoire profiling with unique molecular barcoding was performed on peripheral blood of monozygotic twin pairs concordant or discordant for inflammatory bowel disease. Smoking habits were recorded for all twin pairs, and each individual was classified as a current, former or never smoker. The origin of this receptor is a human donor with ulcerative colitis or Crohn's disease, or a healthy co-twin of an affected twin (not recorded which). The material sequenced was blood. The chain is made from TRBV7-2 and TRBJ2-1; TCRdb's assignment of TRBD2 cannot be checked, as there is no DNA. This receptor carries the CDR3 CASSLELAGLRGVQFF.